The entry below gives a single T cell receptor (beta chain) sequence along with its context. This clone's antigen is unknown. Nothing much larger sits one base from this clone, and base qualities are not available. Donors were healthy HIV-negative adults with no recently reported acute infections or vaccinations. All donors were Caucasian adults living in Nashville, Tennessee, USA. CD4+ T cells were enriched by magnetic negative selection; naive cells were then positively selected on CD45RA, and the negative fraction formed the memory subset. After blood collection by leukapheresis, PBMCs were isolated using Ficoll-Histopaque density gradient centrifugation and then cryopreserved in the vapor phase of liquid nitrogen. Purity and quantity of every magnetically sorted T cell population were checked by analytical flow cytometry. From each sorted fraction, genomic DNA was isolated and quantified by UV absorbance on a Nanodrop 2000c.

This sample is part of a study of shared clonotypes between healthy human individuals (dated by TCRdb to the early 2020s). Broadly, across the study: The cohort included three men and a couple of women between 18 and 49 years of age. For each donor, CD4 naive and CD4 memory were each run on three plates, CD8 naive on two plates, and CD8 memory on one plate. The study deeply sequenced blood TCR repertoires of about 5 healthy adults to estimate repertoire size and the extent of clonotype sharing between individuals. To increase sequencing depth and limit assay-specific biases, TCR repertoire library preparation and sequencing were carried out by different laboratories using diverse techniques. Each donor's leukapheresis produced roughly between roughly 0.94 and 9.5 billion PBMCs. The full study reports these points: Even with the large sequencing depth, rarefaction of the sorted-subset datasets indicated that sequencing was incomplete. Clonotypes shared by all four sorted-subset donors showed higher generation probabilities than non-shared clonotypes. Naive subsets generally had larger estimated clonotype richness than memory subsets did. Pairwise subsampling led to the expectation that sequencing depth would affect the degree of clonotype sharing among donors. Sharing across four donors was observed for roughly 5% of naive CD4, over 3% of naive CD8, 2.3% of memory CD4, and roughly 0.4% of memory CD8 clonotypes. Sampling was limited to blood, and TCR repertoires in tissue likely differ from TCR repertoires in blood. Because the study included a small number of donors, the genetic and exposure-history diversity represented was limited.

V is reduced by 4 bases and J by 2 bases, leaving a spacing of 25 bases between them. From cysteine to phenylalanine, the CDR3 is 19 amino acids long. The DNA shown is the 57-base CDR3, in frame from base 1. CDR1 is given as MGHRA and CDR2 as YSYEKL, both from the germline V gene. Using the deep immunoSEQ assay, multiplex PCR amplified TCR CDR3 regions from genomic DNA. Genomic DNA extracted from each cell subset was distributed evenly over all wells of several immunoSEQ 96-well plates, and each plate served as one replicate. For sorted subsets, each replicate PCR was loaded with around 220 ng genomic DNA, equivalent to 30,000 or so T cell genomes. Purified libraries were quantified with a Qubit 3.0 fluorometer, sized on a Bioanalyzer 2100, and re-quantified with the KAPA Library Quantification kit. Every immunoSEQ 96-well plate was sequenced on a dedicated single-read 150-cycle Illumina NextSeq 550 flow cell. On the study's bioinformatics: The immunoSEQ output contained only junctional sequences without quality scores, so filtering could not match that applied to full-length reads. To assign V/J genes and CDR3, sequences were annotated against IMGT germline references using PyIR, a Python wrapper for IgBLAST v1.9. Reads were filtered out if the reads had weak V/J assignments (E-value above 1e-6), no CDR3, stop codons, out-of-frame junctions, or ambiguous translated residues. V3J clonotypes were defined by identical inferred V gene, J gene, and CDR3 amino acid sequence. Percentage overlap between repertoires was calculated by dividing the number of shared unique clonotypes by the size of the smaller repertoire. Three approaches were used to assess repertoire richness: RTK rarefaction, the Chao1 estimator, and Recon v2.1 estimates of unobserved clonotypes. OLGA was used to compute generation probabilities for all TCRbeta clonotypes that the gDNA method yielded from a handful of donors. The table comes from immuneACCESS by way of TCRdb, which keeps in-frame sequences with V and J called. Part of the clones is missing from these tables; in studies checked, under half for an unresolved V gene and the rest for unknown reasons. V, J and clone size derive from that table, while D and trimming were established from the DNA sequence. The table for this sample lists some 1 million clones; more than 65% of them were counted only once. Approximately 1.5% of the sample comes from the top ten.

The chain joins TRBV4-1 to TRBJ2-3; TRBD1 is a weak D gene call, 5 bases matching. This TCR derives from a man younger than 35 in good health. The sample was memory CD4+ T cells sorted from blood. The cell subset or site label corresponds to: CD45RA-negative fraction. The CDR3 sequence is CASSLISGGAPGDTDTQYF. The DNA reads TGCGCCAGCAGCCTCATTTCCGGTGGGGCCCCCGGTGACACAGATACGCAGTATTTT.